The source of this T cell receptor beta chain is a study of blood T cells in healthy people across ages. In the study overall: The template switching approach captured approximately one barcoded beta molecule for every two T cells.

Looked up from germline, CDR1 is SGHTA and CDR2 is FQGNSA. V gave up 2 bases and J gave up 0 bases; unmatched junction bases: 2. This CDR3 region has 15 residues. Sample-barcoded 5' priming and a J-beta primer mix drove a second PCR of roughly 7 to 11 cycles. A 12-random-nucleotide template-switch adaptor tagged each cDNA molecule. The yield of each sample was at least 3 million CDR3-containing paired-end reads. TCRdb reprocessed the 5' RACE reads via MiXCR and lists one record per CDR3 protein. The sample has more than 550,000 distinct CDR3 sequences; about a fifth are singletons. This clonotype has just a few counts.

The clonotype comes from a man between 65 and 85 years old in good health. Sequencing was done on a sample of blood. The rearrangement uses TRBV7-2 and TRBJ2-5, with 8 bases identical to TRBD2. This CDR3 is CASSLPGGYQETQYF. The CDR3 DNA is TGTGCCAGCAGCTTACCGGGAGGGTACCAAGAGACCCAGTACTTC.